This TCR beta chain was sequenced during a study of blood T cell repertoires in COVID-19. Sequenced by immunoSEQ multiplex PCR; TCRdb stores in-frame clones only, minus some. The data show 65,000 to 95,000 clones, approximately 91% seen once. Looked up from germline, CDR1 is SGHTA and CDR2 is FQGNSA. CDR3 length equals 15 residues. Trimming at V came to 0 bases and at J to 10 bases, leaving 7 bases not matched to a gene. The chain is built from TRBV7-2 and TRBJ1-5; TRBD1 matches 9 bases. Sequenced input: peripheral blood. The clonotype was recovered from a man between 65 and 80 years old with active or convalescent COVID-19. The CDR3 nucleotides read TGTGCCAGCAGCTTAGCGGGACAGGGTCTTAGACCCCAGCATTTT. Translation gives CASSLAGQGLRPQHF.